These T cell receptor beta chains were read from a single sample in a study of CD8+ T cells in alopecia areata. The method was immunoSEQ multiplex PCR; TCRdb's version includes in-frame clones alone and lacks a portion of them. The sample lists about 97,000 clones, 41% occurring once. Sequencing was done on a sample of CD4+ T cells sorted from blood. These receptors were collected from a human donor with alopecia areata. CDR3s include the opening cysteine and the closing phenylalanine or tryptophan. The D gene is left open where the match is weak. Where a row states a size, it is once, few, many or the class of an expanded clone; other rows omit it.

>TRBV25-1|TRBJ2-2|.|few
TGTGCCAGCAGTGAGTGGGGAAGGGGGGCAAACACCGGGGAGCTGTTTTTT
CASSEWGRGANTGELFF
>TRBV5-1|TRBJ1-6|.|.
TGCGCCAGCAGCTTGGACGGGGGCCGTGGCAATTCACCCCTCCACTTT
CASSLDGGRGNSPLHF
>TRBV29-1|TRBJ1-2|.|.
TGCAGCGTTGAACACCCAGAACGCTATGGCTACACCTTC
CSVEHPERYGYTF
>TRBV5-1|TRBJ1-1|.|few
TGCGCCAGCACCCCCTTGGCAGGAATGAACACTGAAGCTTTCTTT
CASTPLAGMNTEAFF
>TRBV28|TRBJ2-5|.|.
TGTGCCAGCAGTGGGGGCTACCTTCAAGAGACCCAGTACTTC
CASSGGYLQETQYF
>TRBV7-8|TRBJ1-4|TRBD1|.
TGTGCCAGCAGTCGGACAGGGACTAATGAAAAACTGTTTTTT
CASSRTGTNEKLFF
>TRBV2|TRBJ2-5|.|.
TGTGCCAGCAATCGGGAGCGGCAGGAGACCCAGTACTTC
CASNRERQETQYF
>TRBV7-2|TRBJ2-1|TRBD2|many
TGTGCCAGCAGCTTCAGAGCGGGAGTGGCCAATGAGCAGTTCTTC
CASSFRAGVANEQFF
>TRBV30|TRBJ1-6|TRBD1|.
TGTGCCTGGACCAGGGGGCGGAATTCACCCCTCCACTTT
CAWTRGRNSPLHF
>TRBV5-1|TRBJ2-7|TRBD1|.
TGCGCCAGCAGCTTGGAGCAGGGGGCGGCCTACGAGCAGTACTTC
CASSLEQGAAYEQYF
>TRBV5-1|TRBJ1-1|TRBD1|.
TGCGCCAGCAGCTCGTGGACAGGGAACACTGAAGCTTTCTTT
CASSSWTGNTEAFF
>TRBV6-4|TRBJ2-5|.|.
TGTGCCATCCACAGGAGGTGTGAGACCCAGTACTTC
CAIHRRCETQYF
>TRBV7-2|TRBJ1-4|.|.
TGTGCCAGCAGCTTAGGAGAGGCAGCTAATGAAAAACTGTTTTTT
CASSLGEAANEKLFF
>TRBV29-1|TRBJ2-3|TRBD2|few
TGCAGCATGGGGACTAGCGGGAGCACAGATACGCAGTATTTT
CSMGTSGSTDTQYF
>TRBV6-5|TRBJ2-7|.|.
TGTGCCAGCAGTTACCATTACGAGCAGTACTTC
CASSYHYEQYF
>TRBV29-1|TRBJ1-4|.|.
TGCAGCGTTGAAGATTCGCAGGGACTTGCTAATGAAAAACTGTTTTTT
CSVEDSQGLANEKLFF
>TRBV4-3|TRBJ2-6|.|.
TGCGCCAGCAGCCCCCCAGGGGCGCTTGGGGCCAACGTCCTGACTTTC
CASSPPGALGANVLTF
>TRBV6-5|TRBJ2-4|TRBD2|few
TGTGCCAGCAGTCTAGCGGGGGGACTCAAAAACATTCAGTACTTC
CASSLAGGLKNIQYF
>TRBV5-1|TRBJ1-2|TRBD1|.
TGCGCCAGCAGCTTTAGCCCGACAGGGCAATCTAACTATGGCTACACCTTC
CASSFSPTGQSNYGYTF